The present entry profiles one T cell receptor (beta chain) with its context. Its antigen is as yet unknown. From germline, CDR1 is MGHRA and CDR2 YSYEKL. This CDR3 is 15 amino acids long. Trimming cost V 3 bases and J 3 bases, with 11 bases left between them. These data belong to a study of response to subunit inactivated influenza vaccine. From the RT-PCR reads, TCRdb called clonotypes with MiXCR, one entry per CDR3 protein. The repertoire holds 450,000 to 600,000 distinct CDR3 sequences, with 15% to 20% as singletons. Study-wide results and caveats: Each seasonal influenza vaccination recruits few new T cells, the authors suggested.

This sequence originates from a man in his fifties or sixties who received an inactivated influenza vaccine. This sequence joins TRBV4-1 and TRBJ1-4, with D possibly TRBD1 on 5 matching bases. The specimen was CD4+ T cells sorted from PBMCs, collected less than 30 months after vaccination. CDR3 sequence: CASSHQGRPNEKLFF. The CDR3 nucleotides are TGCGCCAGCAGCCACCAGGGACGGCCTAATGAAAAACTGTTTTTT.